This T cell receptor beta chain was identified during a study of PD-L1 blockade in urothelial cancer. Study-wide background: Once treatment had started, blood was analyzed at 3 weeks (second dose) and again at 6 weeks. Study results and caveats: Durable-benefit patients expanded tumor-associated blood clones more at 3 weeks.

The data were produced by immunoSEQ multiplex PCR, yet TCRdb's version contains in-frame clones alone and is incomplete. The sample lists about 87,000 clones; 65% to 85% were seen once. This clone was recorded at least ten times. Its antigen is not identified. This CDR3 contains 11 residues. Trimming took 5 bases from V and 3 from J, leaving 5 bases between them. The V gene's germline CDR1 is MNHNY and CDR2 SVGAGI (reference sequence). Stated time point: pretreatment peripheral blood. The diagnosis in patients was locally advanced or metastatic urothelial carcinoma. This TCR was sampled from a man in his 60s with urothelial cancer. The sequencing here drew on PBMCs, taken around atezolizumab (anti-PD-L1) treatment. The chain uses TRBV6-6 and TRBJ2-7; D gene unclear. The DNA of the CDR3 is TGTGCCAGCAGTAACGGCTACGAGCAGTACTTC. Translating gives CASSNGYEQYF.